This T cell receptor (beta chain) was profiled in a study of CD4 T cells in relation to SARS-CoV-2 and coronaviruses. Overall study findings and caveats: Each donor contributed either pre-pandemic or post-infection samples, not both.

Regarding this clone: The antigen remains undetermined.

In germline, CDR1 is SGHVS, CDR2 FQNEAQ. CDR3 size: 14 residues. V was shortened by 3 bases and J by 7 bases, with 15 bases between the two germline ends. Using immunoSEQ multiplex PCR, the repertoire was profiled, and TCRdb retains in-frame clones only, with some absent. The data hold under 25,000 clones, with approximately 77% observed a single time. The unexposed donors gave CD4+ T cells in about 2010-2018, prior to COVID-19. The cells were cultured for about ten days before CD4+ T cells were isolated. A few million PBMCs per well were cultured with 7.5 to 10 IU/ml IL-2. Fresh IL-2 medium replaced half the medium on days 3 and 7.

The sequencing sample was made of CD4+ T cells from PBMCs, cultured in vitro. This rearrangement joins TRBV7-8 to TRBJ1-2; D unclear. This clonotype was obtained from a human donor in good health. The CDR3 here is CASSLLGNNLGYTF. DNA of the CDR3: TGTGCCAGCAGCTTGTTGGGGAATAATCTTGGCTACACCTTC.